This is a list of T cell receptor beta chains from one sample in a study of T cells after yellow fever vaccination. Using its own MiXCR run on the 5' RACE reads, TCRdb lists one record per CDR3 protein. The sample contains some 220,000 distinct CDR3 sequences, 3.2% of which appear only once. The sequenced sample was CD4+ T cells sorted from PBMCs, obtained 10 days after the yellow fever booster vaccination. The receptors derive from a man aged 18 to 30 who received the YFV17D yellow fever vaccine. Each CDR3 is given with its conserved first and last residue. Each record gives: D gene, J gene, V gene, clone size, CDR3 DNA, CDR3 protein. D genes are given only for firm matches. A row's size may be missing; if present it is once, few, many or a size class.

NA TRBJ1-1 TRBV19 NA TGTGCCAGTGGAGAGACTGAAGCTTTCTTT CASGETEAFF
NA TRBJ1-2 TRBV5-5 NA TGTGCCAGCAGCTTGATAGACCTGAACTATGGCTACACCTTC CASSLIDLNYGYTF
NA TRBJ1-2 TRBV6-6 many TGTGCCAGCAGTTACGGGCAGGAAGCTAACTATGGCTACACCTTC CASSYGQEANYGYTF
NA TRBJ1-2 TRBV29-1 many TGCAGCGTTGAAAGGGACGGCTACACCTTC CSVERDGYTF
TRBD2 TRBJ2-1 TRBV7-2 many TGTGCCAGCAGCACGCGGGGGGGCCTCCCCTACAATGAGCAGTTCTTC CASSTRGGLPYNEQFF
NA TRBJ2-3 TRBV4-1 many TGCGCCAGCAGCCAAGATGGCACCGCCACAGATACGCAGTATTTT CASSQDGTATDTQYF
NA TRBJ1-4 TRBV29-1 many TGCAGCGTTGAAGTTCAGACTCTTAATGAAAAACTGTTTTTT CSVEVQTLNEKLFF
NA TRBJ2-1 TRBV28 many TGTGCCACCTACAGGGTCTACAATGAGCAGTTCTTC CATYRVYNEQFF
NA TRBJ2-3 TRBV6-4 few TGTGCCAGCAGCATCGCCCCAGGGGGGGCTATAGATACGCAGTATTTT CASSIAPGGAIDTQYF
NA TRBJ1-1 TRBV5-4 few TGTGCCAGCAGCTTGGCCGGAGGTTGGTACACTGAAGCTTTCTTT CASSLAGGWYTEAFF